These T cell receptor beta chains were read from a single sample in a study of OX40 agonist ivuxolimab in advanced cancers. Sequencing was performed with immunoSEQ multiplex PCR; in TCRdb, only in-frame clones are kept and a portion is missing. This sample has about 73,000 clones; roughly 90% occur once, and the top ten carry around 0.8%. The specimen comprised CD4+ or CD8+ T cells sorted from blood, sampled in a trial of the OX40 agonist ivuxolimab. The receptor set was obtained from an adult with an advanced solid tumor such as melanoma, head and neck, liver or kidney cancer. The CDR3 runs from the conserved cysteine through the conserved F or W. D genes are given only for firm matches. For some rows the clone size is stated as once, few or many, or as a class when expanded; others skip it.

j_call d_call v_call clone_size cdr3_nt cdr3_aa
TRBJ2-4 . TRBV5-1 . TGCGCCAGCAAACCCCACTTGGAACATAAGTACTTC CASKPHLEHKYF
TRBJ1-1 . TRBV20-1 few TGCAGTGCAACGGGGAGCACTGAAGCTTTCTTT CSATGSTEAFF
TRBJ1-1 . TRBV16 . TGTGCCAGCAGCCAAGGGCAGGGTGGCACTGAAGCTTTCTTT CASSQGQGGTEAFF
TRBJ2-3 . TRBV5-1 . TGCGCCAGCAGCTCAGGGACTTTCTCTAGCACAGATACGCAGTATTTT CASSSGTFSSTDTQYF
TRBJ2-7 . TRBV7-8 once TGTGCCAGCAGCCGAGGACATTCCTACGAGCAGTACTTC CASSRGHSYEQYF
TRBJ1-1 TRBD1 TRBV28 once TGTGCCAGCAGTTTACAGGGGGCAGGGGACACTGAAGCTTTCTTT CASSLQGAGDTEAFF
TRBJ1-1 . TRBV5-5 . TGTGCCAGCAGCCAGCGCCGGGGTCAGGACACTGAAGCTTTCTTT CASSQRRGQDTEAFF
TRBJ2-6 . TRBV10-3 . TGTGCCATCAGTGAGGGATCTGGGGCCAACGTCCTGACTTTC CAISEGSGANVLTF
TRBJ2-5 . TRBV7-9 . TGTGCCAGCAGCTTTCGAGGTTTAGAGACCCAGTACTTC CASSFRGLETQYF
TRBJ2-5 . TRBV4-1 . TGCGCCAGCAGCTCCCGGACAGGAGGGGATGAGACCCAGTACTTC CASSSRTGGDETQYF
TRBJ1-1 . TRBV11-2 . TGTGCCAGCTCCTCGGAACTATGGAGGACTGAAGCTTTCTTT CASSSELWRTEAFF
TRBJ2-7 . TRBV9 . TGTGCCAGCAGCGTTGGGGGGCCTTCCTACGAGCAGTACTTC CASSVGGPSYEQYF
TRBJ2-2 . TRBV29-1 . TGCAGCGCCTCTTGGGGGGGGCCAGGGGAGCTGTTTTTT CSASWGGPGELFF
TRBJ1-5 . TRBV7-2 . TGTGCCAGCAGCTTAGTTTATAGCAATCAGCCCCAGCATTTT CASSLVYSNQPQHF
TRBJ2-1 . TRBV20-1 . TGCAGTGCTGCCCACTACAATGAGCAGTTCTTC CSAAHYNEQFF
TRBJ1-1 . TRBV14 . TGTGCCAGCAGCCAGGGGAGCACTGAAGCTTTCTTT CASSQGSTEAFF
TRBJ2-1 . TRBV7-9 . TGTGCCAGCAGCTTAGGAGCGTACAATGAGCAGTTCTTC CASSLGAYNEQFF
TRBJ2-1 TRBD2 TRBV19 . TGTGCCAGTAGTATAAAAGCGGGGGGTTCCTACAATGAGCAGTTCTTC CASSIKAGGSYNEQFF
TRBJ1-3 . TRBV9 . TGTGCCAGCAGCGTAGCCCCAGGGGTGGGAAACACCATATATTTT CASSVAPGVGNTIYF
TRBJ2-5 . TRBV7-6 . TGTGCCAGCAGCCCAGGGGGGACCCAAGAGACCCAGTACTTC CASSPGGTQETQYF
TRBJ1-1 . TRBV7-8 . TGTGCCAGCAGCTTAGGTACTGCGGTGGGCACTGAAGCTTTCTTT CASSLGTAVGTEAFF
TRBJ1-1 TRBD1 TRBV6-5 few TGTGCCAGCAGTTACTCGAAAGGGGGCTTCACTGAAGCTTTCTTT CASSYSKGGFTEAFF
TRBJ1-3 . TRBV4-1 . TGCGCCAGCAGCCAAGGTCAGGTCGGAAACACCATATATTTT CASSQGQVGNTIYF
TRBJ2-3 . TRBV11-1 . TGTGCCAGCAGCCCGTGGGACTTACTCACAGATACGCAGTATTTT CASSPWDLLTDTQYF
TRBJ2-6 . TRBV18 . TGTGCCACCATGGAGGGAGTTGGGGCCAACGTCCTGACTTTC CATMEGVGANVLTF
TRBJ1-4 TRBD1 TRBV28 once TGTGCCAGCAGTTCGCTGGGGACAGGGAATGAAAAACTGTTTTTT CASSSLGTGNEKLFF